Included here is one TCR beta chain sequence, with context. Antigen specificity is unknown. V was pared by 5 bases and J by 1 base, with 6 bases of the junction left unmatched. Germline lookup yields CDR1 MNHEY and CDR2 SMNVEV (reference sequence). The CDR3 is 16 amino acids. Researchers ran the PCR with 60 Vbeta and 13 Jbeta primers. Sequenced by immunoSEQ multiplex PCR; TCRdb stores in-frame clones only, minus some. The sample lists about 200,000 clones, roughly 90% occurring once. This record comes from a study of cytomegalovirus exposure and HLA in healthy donors. Study background: The early release's HLA-typed donors yielded about 85 million unique TCRs.

Study results and caveats: Later analysis found that TCR beta chains associated with HLA were more clonally expanded than other, equally common chains. Apart from CMV serostatus, no immune exposure information was available.

The sample taken for sequencing was PBMCs. The TCR was taken from a woman aged 30 to 39 in good health and CMV-seronegative. The chain uses TRBV27 and TRBJ2-2, with TRBD1 matching over 8 bases. Written as DNA, the CDR3 is TGTGCCAGCAGTCATACCGGGACAGGGAACACCGGGGAGCTGTTTTTT. Translated, it gives CASSHTGTGNTGELFF.